This entry concerns a single T cell receptor beta chain. Its antigen is currently unknown. Data came from immunoSEQ multiplex PCR; TCRdb stores just in-frame clones and leaves some out. This table has around 120,000 clones, roughly 91% appearing once. The entry originates in a study of PD-L1 blockade in urothelial cancer. Study summary: Blood was analyzed 3 weeks (second dose) and 6 weeks after treatment start. Among blood samples, the median T cell count was 130,000 to 150,000.

The time point denotes: peripheral blood 6 weeks after treatment start. Patients were diagnosed with urothelial carcinoma, either locally advanced or metastatic. Germline assignment: CDR1 SGHAT and CDR2 FQDESV (reference sequence). The CDR3 loop spans 15 amino acids. J lost 4 bases, V lost 5 bases, and 4 bases had no gene match. Study observations and caveats: Pretreatment TCR clonality in blood under the median foretold superior survival.

The source of this sequence is a man in his 60s with urothelial cancer. This specimen was PBMCs, taken around atezolizumab (anti-PD-L1) treatment. The J gene is TRBJ2-7, the V gene TRBV11-1, with 14 bases fitting TRBD2. CDR3 in amino acids: CASSHGTSGSYEQYF. The CDR3 DNA sequence: TGTGCCAGCAGCCACGGGACTAGCGGGAGTTACGAGCAGTACTTC. Full variable domain (outside the CDR3, taken from reference TRBV11-1 and TRBJ2-7): EAEVAQSPRYKITEKSQAVAFWCDPISGHATLYWYRQILGQGPELLVQFQDESVVDDSQLPKDRFSAERLKGVDSTLKIQPAELGDSAMYLCASSHGTSGSYEQYFGPGTRLTVT.